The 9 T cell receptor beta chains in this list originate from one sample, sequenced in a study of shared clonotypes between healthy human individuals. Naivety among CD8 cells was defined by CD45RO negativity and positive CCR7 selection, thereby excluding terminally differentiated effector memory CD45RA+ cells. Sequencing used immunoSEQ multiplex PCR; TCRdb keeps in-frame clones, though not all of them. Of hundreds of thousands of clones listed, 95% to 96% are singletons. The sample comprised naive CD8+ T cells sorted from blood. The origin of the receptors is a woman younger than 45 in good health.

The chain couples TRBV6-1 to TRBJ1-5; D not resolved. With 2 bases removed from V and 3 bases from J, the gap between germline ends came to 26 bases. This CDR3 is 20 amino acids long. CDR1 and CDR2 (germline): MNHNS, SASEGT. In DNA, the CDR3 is TGTGCCAGCAGTGAACCCATTGCGGGGTCGGAGGCTGTCTTCAATCAGCCCCAGCATTTT. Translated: CASSEPIAGSEAVFNQPQHF.

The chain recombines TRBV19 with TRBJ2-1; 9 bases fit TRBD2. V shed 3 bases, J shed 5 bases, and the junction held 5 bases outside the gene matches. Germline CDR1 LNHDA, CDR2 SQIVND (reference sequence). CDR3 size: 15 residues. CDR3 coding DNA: TGTGCCAGTAGTATTCTGCGGGAGGGCAACAATGAGCAGTTCTTC. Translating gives CASSILREGNNEQFF. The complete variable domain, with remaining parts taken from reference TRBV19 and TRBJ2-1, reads DGGITQSPKYLFRKEGQNVTLSCEQNLNHDAMYWYRQDPGQGLRLIYYSQIVNDFQKGDIAEGYSVSREKKESFPLTVTSAQKNPTAFYLCASSILREGNNEQFFGPGTRLTVL.

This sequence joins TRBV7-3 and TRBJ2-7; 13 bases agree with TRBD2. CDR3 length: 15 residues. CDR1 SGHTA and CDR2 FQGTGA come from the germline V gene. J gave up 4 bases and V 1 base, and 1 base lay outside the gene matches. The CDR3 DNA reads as TGTGCCAGCAGCTTAAAGACTAGCGGGAGGTACGAGCAGTACTTC. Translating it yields CASSLKTSGRYEQYF. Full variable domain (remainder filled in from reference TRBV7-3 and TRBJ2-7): GAGVSQTPSNKVTEKGKYVELRCDPISGHTALYWYRQSLGQGPEFLIYFQGTGAADDSGLPNDRFFAVRPEGSVSTLKIQRTERGDSAVYLCASSLKTSGRYEQYFGPGTRLTVT.

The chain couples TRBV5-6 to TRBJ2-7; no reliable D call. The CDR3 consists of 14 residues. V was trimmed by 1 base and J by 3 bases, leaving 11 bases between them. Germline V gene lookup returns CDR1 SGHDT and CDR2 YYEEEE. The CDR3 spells CASSLMAELYEQYF. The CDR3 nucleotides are TGTGCCAGCAGCTTGATGGCAGAACTCTACGAGCAGTACTTC.

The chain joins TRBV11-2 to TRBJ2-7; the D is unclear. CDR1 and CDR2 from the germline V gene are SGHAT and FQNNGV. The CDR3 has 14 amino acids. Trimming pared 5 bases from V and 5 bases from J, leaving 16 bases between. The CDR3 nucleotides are TGTGCCAGCAGCCACTCAAGTGTTGTGGACGAGCAGTACTTC. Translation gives CASSHSSVVDEQYF.

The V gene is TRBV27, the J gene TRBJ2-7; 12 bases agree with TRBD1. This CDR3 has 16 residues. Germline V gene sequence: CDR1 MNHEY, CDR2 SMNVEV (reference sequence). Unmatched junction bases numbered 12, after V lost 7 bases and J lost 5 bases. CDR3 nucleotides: TGTGCCAGCACCCAAGGGGTGGGACAGGGGGCTCACGAGCAGTACTTC. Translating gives CASTQGVGQGAHEQYF.

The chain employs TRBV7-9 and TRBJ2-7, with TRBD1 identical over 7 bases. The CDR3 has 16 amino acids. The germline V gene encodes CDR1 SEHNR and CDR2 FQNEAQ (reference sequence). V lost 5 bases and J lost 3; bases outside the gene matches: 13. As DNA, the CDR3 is TGTGCCAGCAGCCCCCCGCGCGCGGACAGGCGCTACGAGCAGTACTTC. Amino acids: CASSPPRADRRYEQYF.

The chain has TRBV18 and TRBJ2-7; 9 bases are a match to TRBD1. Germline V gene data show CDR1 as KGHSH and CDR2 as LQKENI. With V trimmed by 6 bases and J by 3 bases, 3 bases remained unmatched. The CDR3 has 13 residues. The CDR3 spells CASSLDRGYEQYF. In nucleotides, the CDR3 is TGTGCCAGCTCGCTGGACAGGGGCTACGAGCAGTACTTC. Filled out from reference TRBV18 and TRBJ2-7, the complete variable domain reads NAGVMQNPRHLVRRRGQEARLRCSPMKGHSHVYWYRQLPEEGLKFMVYLQKENIIDESGMPKERFSAEFPKEGPSILRIQQVVRGDSAAYFCASSLDRGYEQYFGPGTRLTVT.

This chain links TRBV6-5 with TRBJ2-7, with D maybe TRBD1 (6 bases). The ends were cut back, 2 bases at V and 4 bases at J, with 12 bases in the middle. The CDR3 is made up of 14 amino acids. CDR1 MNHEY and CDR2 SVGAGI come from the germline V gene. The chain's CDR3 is CASSYPRTEYEQYF. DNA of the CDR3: TGTGCCAGCAGTTACCCAAGGACAGAATACGAGCAGTACTTC.